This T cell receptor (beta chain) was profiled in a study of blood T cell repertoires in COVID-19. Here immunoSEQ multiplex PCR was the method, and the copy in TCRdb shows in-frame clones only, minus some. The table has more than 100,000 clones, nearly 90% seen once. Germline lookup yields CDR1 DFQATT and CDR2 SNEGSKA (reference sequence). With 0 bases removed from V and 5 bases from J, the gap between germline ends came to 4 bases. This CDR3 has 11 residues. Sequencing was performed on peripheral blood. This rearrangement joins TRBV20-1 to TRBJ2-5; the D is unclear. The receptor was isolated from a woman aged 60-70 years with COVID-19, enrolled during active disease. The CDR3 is CSARDLETQYF. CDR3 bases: TGCAGTGCTAGAGATCTTGAGACCCAGTACTTC.